This TCR beta chain was captured in a study of cytomegalovirus exposure and HLA in healthy donors. The CDR3 runs 14 residues. V lost 6 bases, J lost 5 bases, and 6 bases stayed unmatched. The germline V gene encodes CDR1 SNHLY and CDR2 FYNNEI. Use of 60 Vbeta and 13 Jbeta primers characterized the PCR. Method: immunoSEQ multiplex PCR; TCRdb's copy keeps in-frame clones and lacks some. The sample lists tens of thousands of clones, 73% seen once, with around 5.4% in the top ten. Sequencing was carried out using PBMCs. V and J are TRBV2 and TRBJ1-5, with TRBD1 identical over 8 bases. The source of this sequence is a man aged 45-65 years in good health and CMV-seronegative. Written as DNA, the CDR3 is TGTGCCAGCAGCGCTGACAGGGGCCATCAGCCCCAGCATTTT. Amino acid sequence: CASSADRGHQPQHF.